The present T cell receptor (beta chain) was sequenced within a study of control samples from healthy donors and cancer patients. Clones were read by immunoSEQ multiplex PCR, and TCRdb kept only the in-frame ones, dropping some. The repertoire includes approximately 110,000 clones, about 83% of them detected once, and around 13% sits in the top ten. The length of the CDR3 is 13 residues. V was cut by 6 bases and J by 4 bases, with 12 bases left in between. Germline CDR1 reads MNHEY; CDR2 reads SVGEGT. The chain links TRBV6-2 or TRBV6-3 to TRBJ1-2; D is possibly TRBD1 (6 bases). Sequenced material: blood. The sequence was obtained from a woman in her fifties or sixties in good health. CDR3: CASSLGQSYGYTF. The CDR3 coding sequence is TGTGCCAGCAGCCTCGGACAGAGCTATGGCTACACCTTC.